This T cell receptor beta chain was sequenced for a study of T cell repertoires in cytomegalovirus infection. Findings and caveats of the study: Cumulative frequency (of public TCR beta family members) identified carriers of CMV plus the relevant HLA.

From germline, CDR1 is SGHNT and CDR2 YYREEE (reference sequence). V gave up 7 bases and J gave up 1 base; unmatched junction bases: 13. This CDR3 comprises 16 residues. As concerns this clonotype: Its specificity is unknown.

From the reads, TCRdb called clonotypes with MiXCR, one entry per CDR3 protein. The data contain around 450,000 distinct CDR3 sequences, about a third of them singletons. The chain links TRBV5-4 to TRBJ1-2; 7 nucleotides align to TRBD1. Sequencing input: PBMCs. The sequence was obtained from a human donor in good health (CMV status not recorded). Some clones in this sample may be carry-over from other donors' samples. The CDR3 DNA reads TGTGCCAGCGGATCCTCGGGACAGCGATTTAACTATGGCTACACCTTC. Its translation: CASGSSGQRFNYGYTF.